This TCR beta chain was captured by sequencing in a study of shared clonotypes between healthy human individuals. Profiled with immunoSEQ multiplex PCR; TCRdb holds only in-frame clones, not every one. The sample consists of about 1 million clones, around 82% of them appearing once. The ends lost 8 bases at V and 1 base at J; junction bases unmatched: 6. The CDR3 consists of 14 residues. The V gene's germline CDR1 is ENHRY and CDR2 SYGVKD. Donors comprised healthy HIV-negative adults lacking recent acute infections or vaccinations. Sequenced: memory CD4+ T cells from PBMCs. The subset here: CD45RA-negative fraction. V is TRBV10-3 and J is TRBJ1-1; 8 bases match TRBD1. The receptor's source is a man between 18 and 29 years old in good health. Some clones in this sample may be carry-over from other donors' samples. CDR3 sequence: CAISLGQGNTEAFF. In DNA, the CDR3 is TGTGCCATCTCTCTCGGACAGGGGAACACTGAAGCTTTCTTT.